The 26 T cell receptor beta chains below all came from one sample that was sequenced in a study of PD-L1 blockade in urothelial cancer. As to time point: peripheral blood 6 weeks after treatment start. Some clones are missing from TCRdb's copy, which holds only in-frame ones; the method was immunoSEQ multiplex PCR. The sample has around 110,000 clones; about 89% are singletons. The source material was PBMCs, sampled around atezolizumab (anti-PD-L1) treatment. The receptors were gathered from a man between 60 and 70 years old with urothelial cancer.

The chain is built from TRBV15 and TRBJ1-2; possible D gene TRBD1, 5 bases. CDR1 is LNHNV, CDR2 YYDKDF, per germline (reference sequence). CDR3 length equals 14 residues. The V end lost 0 bases, the J end lost 8 bases, and 13 bases lay between the germline ends. The CDR3 DNA reads as TGTGCCACCAGCAGAGATTGGAGGGGAGGGGGCTACACCTTC. As protein: CATSRDWRGGGYTF. Based on the CDR3 plus reference TRBV15 and TRBJ1-2, the full variable domain is DAMVIQNPRYQVTQFGKPVTLSCSQTLNHNVMYWYQQKSSQAPKLLFHYYDKDFNNEADTPDNFQSRRPNTSFCFLDIRSPGLGDTAMYLCATSRDWRGGGYTFGSGTRLTVV.

The chain uses TRBV5-4 and TRBJ1-5; tentatively, D is TRBD1 (5 bases). The CDR3 consists of 14 residues. V dropped 4 bases and J dropped 0 bases, with 8 bases sitting between them. In germline, CDR1 is SGHNT, CDR2 YYREEE (reference sequence). CDR3: CASSAGGSNQPQHF. CDR3 bases: TGTGCCAGCAGCGCGGGGGGTAGCAATCAGCCCCAGCATTTT.

V usage is TRBV19 and J usage is TRBJ2-3; the D gene is possibly TRBD2 (7 bases). This CDR3 comprises 14 residues. V lost 10 bases and J 3 bases, leaving 17 bases between the germline ends. CDR1 is LNHDA and CDR2 is SQIVND in the germline V gene (reference sequence). The CDR3 DNA is TGTGCCACTAGGGGCGGGGGCTGGACAGATACGCAGTATTTT. This translates into CATRGGGWTDTQYF. The variable domain in full, completed from reference TRBV19 and TRBJ2-3, reads DGGITQSPKYLFRKEGQNVTLSCEQNLNHDAMYWYRQDPGQGLRLIYYSQIVNDFQKGDIAEGYSVSREKKESFPLTVTSAQKNPTAFYLCATRGGGWTDTQYFGPGTRLTVL.

The genes are TRBV5-1 and TRBJ2-3; unclear D gene. Germline V CDR1 and CDR2: SGHRS, YFSETQ. This CDR3 contains 14 residues. Trimming shortened V by 7 bases and J by 2 bases, and 14 bases separated the two germline ends. The CDR3 region has the DNA TGCGCCAGCTCACCCAAAGCGACCACAGATACGCAGTATTTT. It translates to CASSPKATTDTQYF.

This rearrangement joins TRBV19 to TRBJ2-3; maybe TRBD1 (5 bases). V lost 1 base, J lost 3 bases, and 11 bases lay in between. The CDR3 contains 15 residues. Germline V lookup: CDR1 LNHDA, CDR2 SQIVND (reference sequence). CDR3 loop: CASSIGGLRTDTQYF. CDR3 coding DNA: TGTGCCAGTAGTATAGGGGGCTTGCGGACAGATACGCAGTATTTT.

The V gene is TRBV6-5, the J gene TRBJ2-7; D perhaps matches TRBD1 (5 bases). Germline CDR1 and CDR2: MNHEY and SVGAGI. This CDR3 is 15 amino acids long. The V gene lost 6 bases and the J gene lost 1 base, with 16 bases spanning the gap. The CDR3 bases are TGTGCCAGCAGCTCCCTAGGGGCTGATTCCTACGAGCAGTACTTC. It encodes CASSSLGADSYEQYF.

The V call is TRBV7-2, the J call TRBJ1-5, with D possibly being TRBD1 (5 bases). Germline CDR1 SGHTA, CDR2 FQGNSA. The V and J ends lost 5 bases and 1 base respectively, with 9 bases between them. The length of the CDR3 is 14 residues. The DNA for the CDR3 is TGTGCCAGCAGCGTGAGACAGAGCAATCAGCCCCAGCATTTT. It yields the protein CASSVRQSNQPQHF.

The genes are TRBV29-1 and TRBJ1-2; weak D call: TRBD1 (6 bases). Germline loops: CDR1 SQVTM, CDR2 ANQGSEA. V lost 7 bases, J lost 4 bases, and 13 bases lay in between. The CDR3 loop spans 12 amino acids. CDR3 loop: CSGGDNTYGYTF. DNA for the CDR3: TGCAGCGGAGGGGACAATACCTATGGCTACACCTTC.

The chain has TRBV19 and TRBJ2-3; D gene uncertain. The V end was cut by 0 bases, the J end by 1 base, with 8 bases between. The CDR3 totals 15 residues. Germline CDR1 and CDR2: LNHDA and SQIVND (reference sequence). CDR3 loop: CASSIDRSGTDTQYF. CDR3 bases: TGTGCCAGTAGTATAGATCGAAGCGGCACAGATACGCAGTATTTT.

Only a few counts were recorded for this clone. The CDR3 DNA follows: TGTGCCAGTAGTATAGCAGGGACAGGGTACACTGAAGCTTTCTTT. As protein: CASSIAGTGYTEAFF. The chain employs TRBV19 and TRBJ1-1; 9 positions match TRBD1. V shed 1 base, J shed 3 bases, and the junction held 3 bases outside the gene matches. Germline values: CDR1 LNHDA, CDR2 SQIVND (reference sequence). This CDR3 has 15 amino acids.

The chain carries TRBV9 and TRBJ1-5; weak D call: TRBD1 (5 bases). Germline values: CDR1 SGDLS, CDR2 YYNGEE. V lost 0 bases and J 4 bases, leaving 8 bases between the germline ends. The CDR3 consists of 14 residues. DNA of the CDR3: TGTGCCAGCAGCGTAGGACAGATGAATCAGCCCCAGCATTTT. It translates to CASSVGQMNQPQHF.

The CDR3 DNA follows: TGCAGCGTTTCCGGGACTAGCGGGAGGGTGCGGGCATTGGAGCAGTTCTTC. Translated: CSVSGTSGRVRALEQFF. The V gene is TRBV29-1, the J gene TRBJ2-1; TRBD2 matches at 16 bases. The CDR3 totals 17 residues. Germline CDR1 SQVTM, CDR2 ANQGSEA. Trimming took 5 bases from V and 10 from J; bases not matched to a gene: 14.

This rearrangement joins TRBV18 to TRBJ1-5; maybe TRBD1 (5 bases). CDR1 is KGHSH, CDR2 LQKENI, per germline. The CDR3 extends over 15 amino acids. The V end was cut by 3 bases, the J end by 4 bases, with 13 bases between. DNA of the CDR3: TGTGCCAGCTCACCCGAGACAGCTTCTAATCAGCCCCAGCATTTT. Encoded protein: CASSPETASNQPQHF.

The CDR3 is CASSPDRASSYEQYF. The CDR3 DNA reads TGCGCCAGCAGCCCCGACAGGGCCAGCTCCTACGAGCAGTACTTC. V is TRBV5-1 and J is TRBJ2-7, with 7 bases fitting TRBD1. Germline V CDR1 and CDR2: SGHRS, YFSETQ. The ends lost 4 bases at V and 0 bases at J; junction bases unmatched: 7. The length of the CDR3 is 15 residues.

V gene TRBV29-1 combines with J gene TRBJ1-2; TRBD1 is a possible D gene (5 bases). Per germline, CDR1 SQVTM and CDR2 ANQGSEA. The CDR3 is made up of 13 amino acids. Trimming stripped 4 bases from V and 0 bases from J, with 9 bases between. CDR3 sequence: CSVAQGANYGYTF. The CDR3 nucleotides are TGCAGCGTTGCCCAGGGCGCTAACTATGGCTACACCTTC.

The chain joins TRBV11-2 to TRBJ2-5, with D maybe TRBD2 (5 bases). CDR3 length equals 16 residues. Trimming took 0 bases from V and 5 from J, leaving 16 bases between them. Looked up from germline, CDR1 is SGHAT and CDR2 is FQNNGV. The DNA of the CDR3 is TGTGCCAGCAGCTTAGAGGGCCGAGGGAGTGGGGAGACCCAGTACTTC. Translating gives CASSLEGRGSGETQYF. Together with reference TRBV11-2 and TRBJ2-5, the CDR3 gives the full variable domain: EAGVAQSPRYKIIEKRQSVAFWCNPISGHATLYWYQQILGQGPKLLIQFQNNGVVDDSQLPKDRFSAERLKGVDSTLKIQPAKLEDSAVYLCASSLEGRGSGETQYFGPGTRLLVL.

The chain links TRBV2 to TRBJ1-5, with 7 nucleotides matching TRBD1. The CDR3 consists of 15 residues. Trimming removed 11 bases from V and 0 bases from J; junction bases left unmatched: 10. From germline, CDR1 is SNHLY and CDR2 FYNNEI. CDR3 residues: CASGGTVHSNQPQHF. In DNA form, the CDR3 reads TGTGCCTCCGGCGGGACAGTCCATAGCAATCAGCCCCAGCATTTT.

V and J are TRBV15 and TRBJ2-1; 10 nucleotides match TRBD2. The CDR3 contains 15 residues. Germline CDR1 and CDR2: LNHNV and YYDKDF (reference sequence). The trim removed 5 bases at V and 7 bases at J, leaving 8 bases unmatched. The CDR3 sequence is CATSEAGGETNEQFF. The CDR3 DNA reads as TGTGCCACCAGCGAAGCGGGAGGGGAAACTAATGAGCAGTTCTTC.

V usage is TRBV14 and J usage is TRBJ2-3; the D is unclear. This CDR3 contains 14 residues. Per germline, CDR1 SGHDN and CDR2 FVKESK. Between the trimmed V and J ends, which lost 6 bases and 7 bases, there was a span of 17 bases. The CDR3 bases are TGTGCCAGCAGTTTCGGCGGCCTCGAGTATACGCAGTATTTT. Its protein product is CASSFGGLEYTQYF.

This chain links TRBV13 with TRBJ1-2; D ambiguous. CDR1 and CDR2 (germline): PRHDT, FYEKMQ (reference sequence). With 4 bases removed from V and 1 base from J, the gap between germline ends came to 4 bases. The CDR3 is made up of 12 amino acids. CDR3 sequence reads: CASSYGNYGYTF. CDR3 nucleotide sequence: TGTGCCAGCAGCTACGGTAACTATGGCTACACCTTC.

V is TRBV28 and J is TRBJ1-5; TRBD1 matches at 8 bases. There are 15 residues in the CDR3. Germline trimming cut 7 bases from V and 4 bases from J; bases unmatched to any gene: 9. Germline V gives CDR1 MDHEN, CDR2 SYDVKM. CDR3 region: CASNPTGVRNQPQHF. The CDR3 DNA is TGTGCCAGCAACCCGACAGGGGTTAGGAATCAGCCCCAGCATTTT.

In its sample, this clone was seen a few times. This sequence joins TRBV10-3 and TRBJ2-3; a weak D match, TRBD1 (6 bases). Looked up from germline, CDR1 is ENHRY and CDR2 is SYGVKD. V gave up 11 bases and J gave up 4 bases, with 16 bases separating them. This CDR3 contains 13 residues. CDR3 nucleotide sequence: TGTGCCGCCACGAACAGGGACGCAGATACGCAGTATTTT. Protein: CAATNRDADTQYF.

This clone appeared once. The V and J genes are TRBV28 and TRBJ2-2; TRBD1 aligns across 7 bases. Germline trimming cut 5 bases from V and 6 bases from J; bases unmatched to any gene: 6. CDR3 size: 14 residues. Germline-derived CDR1 and CDR2 are MDHEN and SYDVKM. Written as DNA, the CDR3 is TGTGCCAGCAGTCAGACAGGGTTTGCCGGGGAGCTGTTTTTT. Residues: CASSQTGFAGELFF.

In DNA, the CDR3 is TGTGCCAGTAGTATAGGCAGCAGGATCTACGAGCAGTACTTC. Its protein product is CASSIGSRIYEQYF. The chain uses TRBV19 and TRBJ2-7, with D uncertain. The CDR3 has 14 amino acids. Per germline, CDR1 LNHDA and CDR2 SQIVND (reference sequence). V was shortened by 1 base and J by 3 bases, with 10 bases between the two germline ends. Filled out from reference TRBV19 and TRBJ2-7, the complete variable domain reads DGGITQSPKYLFRKEGQNVTLSCEQNLNHDAMYWYRQDPGQGLRLIYYSQIVNDFQKGDIAEGYSVSREKKESFPLTVTSAQKNPTAFYLCASSIGSRIYEQYFGPGTRLTVT.

This chain uses TRBV5-1 with TRBJ2-3, with TRBD2 matching 8 bases. J lost 6 bases, V lost 4 bases, and 13 bases had no gene match. There are 16 residues in the CDR3. Germline V CDR1 and CDR2: SGHRS, YFSETQ. Here the CDR3 DNA reads TGCGCCAGCAGCCCGGGAGTGGCGGGGGGTCGGGATACGCAGTATTTT. Its translation: CASSPGVAGGRDTQYF.

This chain uses TRBV11-2 with TRBJ2-3; possible D gene TRBD2, 6 bases. Germline CDR1 is SGHAT and CDR2 is FQNNGV. The CDR3 contains 18 residues. V lost 5 bases to trimming and J lost 2 bases, with 23 bases between them. CDR3 amino acids: CASSPRGSFTSHTDTQYF. CDR3 sequence (DNA): TGTGCCAGCAGCCCCCGGGGGTCCTTCACCTCCCACACAGATACGCAGTATTTT.